These 19 T cell receptor beta chains originate from one sample sequenced in a study of radiotherapy plus CTLA-4 blockade in lung cancer. The assay was immunoSEQ multiplex PCR, and TCRdb's table has in-frame clones only and misses some. Among roughly 110,000 clones, roughly 84% were seen once, and the ten largest hold about 2.2%. The source was peripheral blood, collected from a patient treated with radiotherapy plus ipilimumab. Receptors originate from a human donor with non-small cell lung cancer that progressed on radiotherapy plus ipilimumab. Some clones in this sample may be carry-over from other donors' samples.

The rearrangement links TRBV7-9 to TRBJ2-7; D is tentatively TRBD1 or TRBD2 (5 bases each). Germline V gene data show CDR1 as SEHNR and CDR2 as FQNEAQ (reference sequence). This CDR3 has 14 amino acids. V lost 5 bases to trimming and J lost 6 bases, with 17 bases between them. CDR3 in DNA: TGTGCCAGCAGCCTCATGGGGGATTGGGGCGAGCAGTACTTC. It specifies CASSLMGDWGEQYF.

The chain links TRBV9 to TRBJ1-1; D not certain. V was trimmed by 4 bases and J by 2 bases, leaving 12 bases between them. Germline CDR1 and CDR2: SGDLS and YYNGEE. The length of the CDR3 is 14 residues. In nucleotides, the CDR3 is TGTGCCAGCAGCCCCTCGGGCCGTAACACTGAAGCTTTCTTT. Amino acids: CASSPSGRNTEAFF.

J is TRBJ2-5 and V is TRBV7-8; D is perhaps TRBD1 or TRBD2 (6 bases each). This CDR3 has 12 residues. Germline CDR1 and CDR2: SGHVS and FQNEAQ. Trimming shortened V by 10 bases and J by 5 bases, and 14 bases separated the two germline ends. The CDR3 region has the DNA TGTGCCATGGGGGGCAAGTGGGAGACCCAGTACTTC. The encoded protein is CAMGGKWETQYF.

CDR3 loop: CASSSRTDSGNTIYF. CDR3 DNA sequence: TGTGCCAGCAGTTCCCGGACAGATTCTGGAAACACCATATATTTT. This sequence joins TRBV6-6 and TRBJ1-3, with D perhaps TRBD1 (6 bases). V dropped 4 bases and J dropped 1 base, with 11 bases sitting between them. Germline assignment: CDR1 MNHNY and CDR2 SVGAGI (reference sequence). This CDR3 comprises 15 residues.

V and J are TRBV29-1 and TRBJ2-2, with D unclear. The V end lost 5 bases, the J end lost 4 bases, and 8 bases lay between the germline ends. The V gene's germline CDR1 is SQVTM and CDR2 ANQGSEA. The CDR3 has 12 amino acids. In DNA, the CDR3 is TGCAGCGTTTCTGGGTTCACCGGGGAGCTGTTTTTT. It yields the protein CSVSGFTGELFF.

The chain recombines TRBV7-8 with TRBJ2-1; no definite D call. CDR3 length equals 11 residues. Germline CDR1 and CDR2: SGHVS and FQNEAQ. The germline V and J ends were trimmed by 6 bases and 4 bases, with 4 bases remaining between them. The CDR3 region is CASRVYNEQFF. The DNA for the CDR3 is TGTGCCAGCAGGGTTTACAATGAGCAGTTCTTC.

The chain recombines TRBV7-9 with TRBJ1-4; D call uncertain. V was trimmed by 5 bases and J by 7 bases, leaving 14 bases between them. Germline V CDR1 and CDR2: SEHNR, FQNEAQ (reference sequence). CDR3 size: 14 residues. The CDR3: CASSLKTDFEKLFF. DNA of the CDR3: TGTGCCAGCAGCCTCAAGACGGACTTTGAAAAACTGTTTTTT.

This clone has just one count. The CDR3 sequence: CASSRGDGTRDNEQFF. The CDR3 nucleotides read TGTGCCAGCAGCCGGGGCGACGGGACTAGAGACAATGAGCAGTTCTTC. The chain carries TRBV4-2 and TRBJ2-1, with 8 bases fitting TRBD2. From germline, CDR1 is LGHNA and CDR2 YNFKEQ. The ends lost 4 bases at V and 5 bases at J; junction bases unmatched: 10. This CDR3 is built from 16 residues.

V and J are TRBV4-3 and TRBJ2-7; D is ambiguous. The CDR3 is 14 amino acids. The germline V gene encodes CDR1 LGHNA and CDR2 YSLEER. Trimming left V 0 bases short and J 2 bases short, with 8 bases between. This CDR3 reads CASSQDPVTYEQYF. CDR3 nucleotides: TGCGCCAGCAGCCAAGACCCGGTTACCTACGAGCAGTACTTC.

The J gene is TRBJ2-2, the V gene TRBV7-9, with D maybe TRBD1 (6 bases). The CDR3 covers 17 residues. Trimming stripped 5 bases from V and 1 base from J, with 17 bases between. Germline CDR1 is SEHNR and CDR2 is FQNEAQ (reference sequence). The DNA for the CDR3 is TGTGCCAGCAGCAGCTTACAGGGAATCCTGAACACCGGGGAGCTGTTTTTT. This translates into CASSSLQGILNTGELFF.

This clone was picked up one time. The chain couples TRBV5-1 to TRBJ1-2; 10 bases map to TRBD1. Germline trimming cut 7 bases from V and 4 bases from J; bases unmatched to any gene: 13. The CDR3 sequence is 16 residues long. Germline V gene data show CDR1 as SGHRS and CDR2 as YFSETQ. For the CDR3, the DNA is TGCGCCAGCGGGACAGGGGACCTGCTGGGCACCTATGGCTACACCTTC. It specifies CASGTGDLLGTYGYTF.

The chain joins TRBV5-1 to TRBJ2-7, with D maybe TRBD2 (6 bases). The germline CDR1 and CDR2 sequences are SGHRS and YFSETQ. The CDR3 has 13 amino acids. Trimming left V 1 base short and J 7 bases short, with 12 bases between. This chain's CDR3 is CASSLNGRSEQYF. The CDR3 nucleotides are TGCGCCAGCAGCTTGAATGGGAGGTCAGAGCAGTACTTC. Drawing the rest from reference TRBV5-1 and TRBJ2-7, the complete variable domain is KAGVTQTPRYLIKTRGQQVTLSCSPISGHRSVSWYQQTPGQGLQFLFEYFSETQRNKGNFPGRFSGRQFSNSRSEMNVSTLELGDSALYLCASSLNGRSEQYFGPGTRLTVT.

This clone occurred a few times. V gene TRBV7-9 combines with J gene TRBJ2-7, with D possibly being TRBD1 (6 bases). Germline V gives CDR1 SEHNR, CDR2 FQNEAQ (reference sequence). Trimming removed 0 bases at V and 1 base at J, with 10 bases between. This CDR3 is built from 15 residues. The DNA of the CDR3 is TGTGCCAGCAGCTTAGCGTTCAGGGGATCCTACGAGCAGTACTTC. It specifies CASSLAFRGSYEQYF.

DNA for the CDR3: TGTGCCAGCAGCAAATTTGGGAGGAGAACTAGCACAGATACGCAGTATTTT. It translates to CASSKFGRRTSTDTQYF. The chain recombines TRBV21-1 with TRBJ2-3; the table's D call of TRBD2 was not tested on the DNA. TRBV21-1 has pseudogene status. The CDR3 is 17 residues long.

The chain is built from TRBV5-1 and TRBJ2-5; D remains ambiguous. The CDR3 is 13 residues long. CDR1 and CDR2 from the germline V gene are SGHRS and YFSETQ. Trimming cost V 0 bases and J 3 bases, with 6 bases left between them. CDR3 sequence (DNA): TGCGCCAGCAGCTTGGGACGGAAAGAGACCCAGTACTTC. Encoded protein: CASSLGRKETQYF. Supplemented by reference TRBV5-1 and TRBJ2-5, the full variable domain reads KAGVTQTPRYLIKTRGQQVTLSCSPISGHRSVSWYQQTPGQGLQFLFEYFSETQRNKGNFPGRFSGRQFSNSRSEMNVSTLELGDSALYLCASSLGRKETQYFGPGTRLLVL.

The chain carries TRBV7-2 and TRBJ1-1; tentative D call: TRBD1 (5 bases). This CDR3 spans 13 amino acids. Germline-derived CDR1 and CDR2 are SGHTA and FQGNSA. V was cut by 7 bases and J by 11 bases, with 20 bases left in between. CDR3 sequence (DNA): TGTGCCAGCACCATAACCGGGGGGGAAGGCGCTTTCTTT. It is translated as CASTITGGEGAFF.

This clone was seen once. The V and J genes are TRBV5-1 and TRBJ2-3, with D possibly being TRBD1 or TRBD2 (5 bases each). The CDR3 runs to 16 residues. V lost 4 bases to trimming and J lost 2 bases, with 17 bases between them. Per the germline V gene, CDR1 is SGHRS and CDR2 is YFSETQ. CDR3 DNA: TGCGCCAGCAGCACGGGACCCGTTACCTCCACAGATACGCAGTATTTT. Translating gives CASSTGPVTSTDTQYF.

This clone was seen more than once but under ten times. This sequence joins TRBV10-3 and TRBJ2-3; the match to TRBD2 covers 10 bases. CDR1 is ENHRY and CDR2 is SYGVKD in the germline V gene. The trim removed 8 bases at V and 5 bases at J, leaving 4 bases unmatched. This CDR3 has 13 amino acids. The CDR3, as DNA: TGTGCCATCGGAGCGGGGGGGCAAGATACGCAGTATTTT. This codes for CAIGAGGQDTQYF.

This clone is a singleton in its sample. V and J are TRBV18 and TRBJ2-5; D is unclear. The length of the CDR3 is 15 residues. V lost 0 bases and J 5 bases, leaving 13 bases between the germline ends. Germline V gene lookup returns CDR1 KGHSH and CDR2 LQKENI. In DNA form, the CDR3 reads TGTGCCAGCTCACCACCGTCTCGGCAACGGGAGACCCAGTACTTC. As protein: CASSPPSRQRETQYF.